These 4 T cell receptor beta chains share one sample of origin, sequenced in a study of T cells after yellow fever vaccination. One entry per CDR3 protein results from TCRdb running MiXCR on the 5' RACE reads. Of fewer than 450,000 distinct CDR3 sequences listed, 9.5% to 13% are singletons. The sequencing here drew on PBMCs, taken on the day of the first yellow fever vaccination. All receptors come from a young man who received the YFV17D yellow fever vaccine.

This chain uses TRBV7-2 with TRBJ1-6; D perhaps matches TRBD1 (6 bases). Trimming removed 5 bases at V and 6 bases at J, with 11 bases between. The germline V gene has CDR1 SGHTA and CDR2 FQGNSA. The length of the CDR3 is 14 residues. The CDR3 region is CASSSGTPNSPLHF. CDR3 bases: TGTGCCAGCAGCAGTGGGACACCTAATTCACCCCTCCACTTT.

The chain has TRBV5-1 and TRBJ1-3; a possible D gene is TRBD1 (5 bases). In germline, CDR1 is SGHRS, CDR2 YFSETQ. CDR3 length equals 16 residues. Trimming stripped 4 bases from V and 0 bases from J, with 14 bases between. CDR3 sequence (DNA): TGCGCCAGCAGCCCCGGGACCACGGTCTCTGGAAACACCATATATTTT. Its protein is CASSPGTTVSGNTIYF.

The chain couples TRBV7-3 to TRBJ2-2, with D tentatively TRBD1 (6 bases). CDR1 SGHTA and CDR2 FQGTGA come from the germline V gene. The CDR3 has 15 residues. Trimming stripped 5 bases from V and 7 bases from J, with 17 bases between. CDR3 protein: CASSIRGQGSGELFF. DNA of the CDR3: TGTGCCAGCAGCATTAGGGGCCAGGGGAGCGGGGAGCTGTTTTTT. Drawing the rest from reference TRBV7-3 and TRBJ2-2, the complete variable domain is GAGVSQTPSNKVTEKGKYVELRCDPISGHTALYWYRQSLGQGPEFLIYFQGTGAADDSGLPNDRFFAVRPEGSVSTLKIQRTERGDSAVYLCASSIRGQGSGELFFGEGSRLTVL.

This sequence joins TRBV6-1 and TRBJ2-5; D is perhaps TRBD1 (6 bases). V was cut by 4 bases and J by 1 base, with 13 bases left in between. CDR1 is MNHNS, CDR2 SASEGT, per germline. The CDR3 consists of 15 residues. For the CDR3, the DNA is TGTGCCAGCAGTGGACCCCTGGGGGCCCAAGAGACCCAGTACTTC. It encodes CASSGPLGAQETQYF.